Presented here are 15 T cell receptor beta chains from one specimen sequenced in a study of human versus mouse CDR3 diversity and MHC coevolution. TCRdb's copy holds only in-frame clones and misses some; the assay was immunoSEQ multiplex PCR. The sample comprises about 81,000 clones, about 94% of which are singletons, and about 1.5% rests with the top ten. Material for sequencing was naive CD4+ T cells from blood. Subset specified: CD45RO-negative CD62L-positive naive CD4 T cells. The receptor source for this set is a person aged 30-69 years in good health.

The table lists this clone with a count of one. CDR3 sequence: CASSGALIRQDDYGYTF. The DNA of the CDR3 is TGTGCCAGCAGCGGAGCCCTCATTCGACAGGATGACTATGGCTACACCTTC. The V gene is TRBV9, the J gene TRBJ1-2, with a weak D call TRBD1 (6 bases). Germline CDR1 reads SGDLS; CDR2 reads YYNGEE. V was shortened by 3 bases and J by 3 bases, with 21 bases between the two germline ends. This CDR3 is built from 17 residues.

The chain recombines TRBV9 with TRBJ2-7; TRBD2 matches 7 bases. The V gene's germline CDR1 is SGDLS and CDR2 YYNGEE. The CDR3 sequence is 12 residues long. The trim removed 3 bases at V and 4 bases at J, leaving 1 base unmatched. The CDR3 spells CASSGEGYEQYF. In DNA, the CDR3 is TGTGCCAGCAGCGGGGAGGGGTACGAGCAGTACTTC.

The genes are TRBV7-2 and TRBJ2-6; tentative D call: TRBD1 (5 bases). The CDR3 is 15 residues long. Germline-derived CDR1 and CDR2 are SGHTA and FQGNSA. The ends were cut back, 5 bases at V and 4 bases at J, with 12 bases in the middle. CDR3 loop: CASSLGVRGANVLTF. Written as DNA, the CDR3 is TGTGCCAGCAGCCTAGGGGTGCGGGGGGCCAACGTCCTGACTTTC.

The chain links TRBV28 to TRBJ2-1, with TRBD2 matching over 9 bases. Germline V lookup: CDR1 MDHEN, CDR2 SYDVKM. The CDR3 runs 16 residues. V shed 6 bases and J 3 bases; nucleotides not matched to a gene: 9. The CDR3 DNA is TGTGCCAGCAGCTCCCCGACTAGCGGCAACTACAATGAGCAGTTCTTC. Translating it yields CASSSPTSGNYNEQFF.

The chain employs TRBV5-1 and TRBJ2-1, with D hard to call. This CDR3 is built from 14 residues. The germline V gene has CDR1 SGHRS and CDR2 YFSETQ. Trimming cost V 2 bases and J 7 bases, with 13 bases left between them. CDR3 in DNA: TGCGCCAGCAGCTTCGGGTCCCCGCAGAATGAGCAGTTCTTC. This sequence encodes CASSFGSPQNEQFF.

This chain connects TRBV7-9 to TRBJ2-3, with 9 bases aligning to TRBD1. The CDR3 has 14 residues. Germline V gene sequence: CDR1 SEHNR, CDR2 FQNEAQ (reference sequence). V lost 6 bases and J lost 4; bases outside the gene matches: 5. The CDR3 region is CASSPGTGPDTQYF. In DNA form, the CDR3 reads TGTGCCAGCAGTCCCGGGACAGGGCCAGATACGCAGTATTTT. The full variable domain, with the rest looked up from reference TRBV7-9 and TRBJ2-3, is DTGVSQNPRHKITKRGQNVTFRCDPISEHNRLYWYRQTLGQGPEFLTYFQNEAQLEKSRLLSDRFSAERPKGSFSTLEIQRTEQGDSAMYLCASSPGTGPDTQYFGPGTRLTVL.

The genes are TRBV7-9 and TRBJ1-1, with D possibly matching TRBD1 (5 bases). Trimming took 8 bases from V and 0 from J, leaving 16 bases between them. The CDR3 sequence is 15 residues long. Germline CDR1 reads SEHNR; CDR2 reads FQNEAQ (reference sequence). CDR3 sequence (DNA): TGTGCCAGCCAACCCCAGGGTTCATTGAACACTGAAGCTTTCTTT. It yields the protein CASQPQGSLNTEAFF.

V and J are TRBV5-8 and TRBJ1-2; no firm D call. Between the trimmed V and J ends, which lost 2 bases and 5 bases, there was a span of 19 bases. Germline CDR1 is SGHTS and CDR2 is YDEGEE. The CDR3 covers 16 residues. CDR3 sequence reads: CASSFRTNSRAYGYTF. The CDR3 DNA is TGTGCCAGCAGCTTCAGAACAAATTCGCGGGCGTATGGCTACACCTTC.

The CDR3 is CASSVLRGFYGYTF. CDR3 nucleotide sequence: TGTGCCAGTAGTGTCCTAAGGGGGTTCTATGGCTACACCTTC. The chain recombines TRBV19 with TRBJ1-2; perhaps TRBD1 as D (6 bases). The CDR3 is 14 amino acids. Trimming removed 5 bases at V and 4 bases at J, with 14 bases between. CDR1 is LNHDA, CDR2 SQIVND, per germline (reference sequence).

This clone turned up a few times. In the same sample, other DNA sequences code for this CDR3. The genes are TRBV6-1 and TRBJ2-7, with D unclear. The germline V gene encodes CDR1 MNHNS and CDR2 SASEGT. CDR3 size: 11 residues. The V and J ends lost 3 bases and 4 bases respectively, with 4 bases between them. The CDR3 DNA is TGTGCCAGCAGTGACCGGTACGAGCAGTACTTC. It encodes CASSDRYEQYF.

The genes are TRBV30 and TRBJ2-2; 9 bases align to TRBD1. The V and J ends lost 5 bases and 6 bases, in that order; junction bases with no gene match: 7. This CDR3 contains 14 residues. Germline values: CDR1 GTSNPN, CDR2 SVGIG (reference sequence). The DNA for the CDR3 is TGTGCCTGGGGGGGGAGACAGGGGGCCGGGGAGCTGTTTTTT. Translated: CAWGGRQGAGELFF.

The rearrangement links TRBV19 to TRBJ2-7, with 7 bases aligning to TRBD2. The ends lost 6 bases at V and 1 base at J; junction bases unmatched: 0. CDR1 is LNHDA and CDR2 is SQIVND in the germline V gene (reference sequence). CDR3 size: 12 residues. CDR3 in DNA: TGTGCCAGTAGGGGACTATCCTACGAGCAGTACTTC. It is translated as CASRGLSYEQYF.

The CDR3 sequence: CASSFSSGTGNEQFF. CDR3 nucleotide sequence: TGCGCCAGCAGCTTTAGCAGCGGGACAGGGAATGAGCAGTTCTTC. This sequence joins TRBV5-1 and TRBJ2-1, with 9 positions matching TRBD1. V dropped 2 bases and J dropped 7; count of bases not matched to a gene: 7. This CDR3 spans 15 amino acids. The germline V gene encodes CDR1 SGHRS and CDR2 YFSETQ. The entire variable domain, with the rest obtained from reference TRBV5-1 and TRBJ2-1, is as follows: KAGVTQTPRYLIKTRGQQVTLSCSPISGHRSVSWYQQTPGQGLQFLFEYFSETQRNKGNFPGRFSGRQFSNSRSEMNVSTLELGDSALYLCASSFSSGTGNEQFFGPGTRLTVL.

This clone was counted between two and nine times. Other nucleotide sequences in the sample specify the same CDR3. The V gene is TRBV5-8, the J gene TRBJ1-4, with D uncertain. Germline values: CDR1 SGHTS, CDR2 YDEGEE. V gave up 2 bases and J gave up 8 bases, with 10 bases separating them. The CDR3 extends over 13 amino acids. CDR3 bases: TGTGCCAGCAGCTTCCTGGGCCGGGAAAAACTGTTTTTT. It is translated as CASSFLGREKLFF.

This clone showed up just a few times. The chain recombines TRBV18 with TRBJ1-3; D unresolved. This CDR3 contains 16 residues. Trimming shortened V by 0 bases and J by 3 bases, and 12 bases separated the two germline ends. Germline CDR1 reads KGHSH; CDR2 reads LQKENI. CDR3 DNA: TGTGCCAGCTCACCACCGCACCTAGGCGATGGAAACACCATATATTTT. Translating it yields CASSPPHLGDGNTIYF.